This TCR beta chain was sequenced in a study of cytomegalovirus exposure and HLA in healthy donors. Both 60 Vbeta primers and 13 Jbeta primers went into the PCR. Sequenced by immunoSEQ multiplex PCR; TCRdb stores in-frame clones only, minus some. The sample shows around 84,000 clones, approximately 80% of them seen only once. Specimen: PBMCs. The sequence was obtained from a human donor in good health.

In nucleotides, the CDR3 is TGTGCCACCAGCAGAGGCAGGGGAAGTCTAGAAGCTTTCTTT. Protein: CATSRGRGSLEAFF. This chain connects TRBV15 to TRBJ1-1; D might be TRBD1 (6 bases). Trimming removed 1 base at V and 8 bases at J, with 14 bases between. The CDR3 contains 14 residues. The germline CDR1 and CDR2 sequences are LNHNV and YYDKDF (reference sequence).